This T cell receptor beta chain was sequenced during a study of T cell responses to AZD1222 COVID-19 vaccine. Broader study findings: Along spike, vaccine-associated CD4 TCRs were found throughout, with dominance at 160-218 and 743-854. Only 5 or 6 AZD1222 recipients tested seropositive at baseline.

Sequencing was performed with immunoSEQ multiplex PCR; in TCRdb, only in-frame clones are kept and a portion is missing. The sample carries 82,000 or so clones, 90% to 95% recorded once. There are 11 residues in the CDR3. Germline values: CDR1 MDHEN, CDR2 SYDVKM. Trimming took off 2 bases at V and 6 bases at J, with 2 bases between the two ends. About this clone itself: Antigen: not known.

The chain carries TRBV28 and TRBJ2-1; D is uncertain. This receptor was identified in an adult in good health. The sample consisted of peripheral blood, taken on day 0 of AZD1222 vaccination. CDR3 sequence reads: CASSLGNEQFF. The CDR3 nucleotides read TGTGCCAGCAGTTTAGGCAATGAGCAGTTCTTC.